This T cell receptor (beta chain) was identified during a study of regulatory T cells in long-lasting Graves disease. Study-level findings and limits: Whereas new patients shared 1,000 or so public clonotypes, persistent patients shared more, at a few thousand. Study of thyroid tissue was not done, with only peripheral blood studied.

Time point described: newly diagnosed GD, antithyroid drugs for less than 3 months. The TCR library used RNA extracted from PBMCs. The TCR beta library used iRepertoire HTBI primers with Arm-PCR amplification of CDR3. TCRdb recomputed calls from the multiplex PCR reads with MiXCR, one row per CDR3 protein. The sample consists of around 500,000 distinct CDR3 sequences, about 13% of them appearing once. The CDR3 spans 19 residues. CDR1 and CDR2 (germline): SGHRS, YFSETQ. V was cut by 7 bases and J by 2 bases, with 27 bases left in between. This clonotype has a count of ten or more. Its cognate antigen is unknown. These data also featured in a second study, about T cells in Graves' hyperthyroidism and ophthalmopathy. From that paper: First-round RT-PCR targeting the TCR CDR3 was performed with the HTBI primer set. Blood also carried most thyroid clonotypes expanded above 0.001.

V and J are TRBV5-1 and TRBJ2-2; TRBD2 might be the D (9 bases). The material sequenced was peripheral blood mononuclear cells (PBMCs), taken at new diagnosis, from a patient treated with antithyroid drugs. This TCR was recovered from a man younger than 45 with Graves disease. CDR3 DNA: TGCGCCAGCCGGACAGGGCCAAGACTAGCGGAGGTCAACACCGGGGAGCTGTTTTTT. It translates to CASRTGPRLAEVNTGELFF.